This T cell receptor beta chain was sequenced in a study of Graves' ophthalmopathy and Graves' hyperthyroidism. Points from the study as a whole: Among thyroid clonotypes expanded above 0.001 frequency, most also appeared in blood.

Amplification of TCR beta CDR3 regions used RNA transcripts. In the first round, RT-PCR was carried out with HTBI primers, and a multiplex PCR formed the second round. TCRdb fed the multiplex PCR reads into MiXCR, producing one record per CDR3 protein. Among about 740,000 distinct CDR3 sequences, roughly 41% were seen once, and the ten largest hold about 40%. With 3 bases removed from V and 6 bases from J, the gap between germline ends came to 14 bases. This CDR3 is 14 amino acids long. Other autoimmune diseases, uncontrolled infections, pregnancy and lactation each led to patient exclusion. Concerning this clonotype: Its target is unknown. A much larger clone lies a single base off, so this may be a read error.

The V gene is TRBV12-3 or TRBV12-4, the J gene TRBJ1-2; D possibly corresponds to TRBD1 (5 bases). The source is an adult man with Graves' ophthalmopathy. The sequencing sample was made of peripheral blood. The DNA of the CDR3 is TGTGCCAGCAGTTTCTCGATCAGGGAGGATGGCTACACCTTC. Translated: CASSFSIREDGYTF.